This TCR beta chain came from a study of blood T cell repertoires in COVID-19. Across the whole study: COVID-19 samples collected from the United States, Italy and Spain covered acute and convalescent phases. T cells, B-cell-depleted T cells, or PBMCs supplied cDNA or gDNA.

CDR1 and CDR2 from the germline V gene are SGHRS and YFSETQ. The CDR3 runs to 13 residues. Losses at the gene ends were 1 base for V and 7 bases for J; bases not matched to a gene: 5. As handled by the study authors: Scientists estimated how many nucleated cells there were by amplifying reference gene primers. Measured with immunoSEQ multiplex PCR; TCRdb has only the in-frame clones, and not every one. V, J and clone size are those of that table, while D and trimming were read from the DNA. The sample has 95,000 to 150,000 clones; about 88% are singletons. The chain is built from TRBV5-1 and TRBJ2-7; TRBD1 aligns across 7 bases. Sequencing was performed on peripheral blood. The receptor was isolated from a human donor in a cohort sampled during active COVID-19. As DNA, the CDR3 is TGCGCCAGCAGCTTGCAGGGGGAGTATGAGCAGTACTTC. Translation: CASSLQGEYEQYF.